This T cell receptor beta chain was captured in a study of T-cell memory formation after mild COVID-19 (dated by TCRdb to the early 2020s). Context from the whole study: TCR sequence clusters from the two donors were found to be largely donor specific. In a couple of donors, T-cell clones that expanded and contracted after mild COVID-19 were followed by sequencing TCRalpha and TCRbeta repertoires longitudinally. The cohort was made up of two young adult volunteers, one female and one male, who were previously healthy.

A remark on this clonotype: No antigen is known for it. Per-nucleotide qualities are absent, and no much larger clonotype sits a single base away.

PBMCs were isolated by Ficoll-Paque density gradient centrifugation. The CDR3, from cysteine to phenylalanine, totals 15 residues. This entry keeps only the CDR3 DNA: 45 bases, framed from base 1. V trim: 4 bases; J trim: 5 bases; unmatched bases: 9. The germline V gene specifies MNHEY as CDR1 and SVGAGI as CDR2. What the research found in general, with its limitations: The detection of some responding clones in pre-infection memory suggests that pre-existing cross-reactive memory T cells joined the SARS-CoV-2 response. Only two mild cases were covered by the study, and larger cohorts that include severe cases with pre-infection samples were considered necessary. The second-wave clones that peaked on day 37 were not confirmed to be SARS-CoV-2 specific. Clones that contracted from day 15 to 85 showed balanced CD4/CD8 phenotypes, whereas a second wave of clones that expanded from day 15 to 37 leaned towards CD4+. Contracting CD4+ clones turned up mainly in the CM and EM memory subsets, whereas EMRA was where CD8+ clones were enriched.

The sequencer listed for this sample is Illumina NovaSeq 6000. TCRalpha and TCRbeta cDNA libraries were built by 5'RACE with constant-segment primers, adding sample barcodes and unique molecular identifiers. Trizol reagent was used to extract RNA from every sample. The libraries were amplified in two PCR steps, and the second step added a second sample barcode and Illumina TruSeq adapters. Libraries were sequenced on an Illumina NovaSeq with 2 x 150 bp paired-end reads. Per the source publication's procedure: The reads were demultiplexed and collapsed into UMI-guided consensus sequences using migec v1.2.7. Using mixcr v2.1.11, the UMI consensuses were aligned to TRA and TRB V and J templates and assembled into clonotypes. A clonotype was counted as expanded or contracted only when both edgeR and NoisET called the clonotype significant, with the noise models trained on biological replicates. For edgeR calls, the thresholds were a false discovery rate-adjusted p below 0.01 and a log2 fold-change of 1. As an exploratory analysis of dynamics, max-normalized trajectories of the 1000 most abundant clonotypes were examined with PCA combined with hierarchical clustering. Each responding clone was given a CD4 or CD8 phenotype based on the CD4+ and CD8+ repertoires, which had been sequenced separately. In-frame beta chains were kept once TCRdb had trimmed the public reads at Q25 with fastp and called clones with MiXCR. Identical CDR3 proteins give one entry, which carries the most common genes and DNA. The V and J calls and clone size come from TCRdb's table, not from the authors' own analysis. Counted in this sample were 300,000 or so distinct CDR3 sequences; around 16% of them appeared once. The ten largest clonotypes hold 20% to 25% of the sample.

This receptor chain uses TRBV6-5 and TRBJ2-5, and 8 bases in between align with TRBD1. The clonotype originates from a man aged 18-30 years who had mild COVID-19 (a few samples of this study predate the infection). The sample titles of this study are shuffled in the database, so cell type and time point are left out; the donor was told from shared clones. The sample consisted of PBMCs or a T cell subset sorted from them (not recorded which). The DNA is as follows: TGTGCCAGCAGTTCCTCCAGGGGGCTTATGGAGACCCAGTACTTC. Translated, it gives CASSSSRGLMETQYF.